This is a list of T cell receptor beta chains from one sample in a study of blood T cell repertoires in COVID-19. Produced via immunoSEQ multiplex PCR; TCRdb's table is partial and in-frame only. Of 400,000 to 450,000 clones listed, over 75% are singletons. The sequenced sample consisted of PBMCs or T cells enriched from blood (not recorded which). These receptors were collected from a man aged 25-45 years who had recovered from COVID-19. CDR3s include the opening cysteine and the closing phenylalanine or tryptophan. A D gene is named only where the DNA matches it firmly.

>TRBD2|TRBV6-5|TRBJ2-7
CASTQGLASAYEQYF
>TRBD1|TRBV6-5|TRBJ1-2
CATLTGYGYTF
>.|TRBV29-1|TRBJ1-2
CSVEAAGGGYTF
>.|TRBV18|TRBJ2-7
CASSPPGEREQYF
>TRBD1|TRBV23-1|TRBJ2-7
CASSPKPGQGPYEQYF
>TRBD1|TRBV3-1/TRBV3-2|TRBJ2-5
CASSQVQGAVKTQYF
>.|TRBV3-1/TRBV3-2|TRBJ2-7
CASSHTTGTLEQYF
>.|TRBV25-1|TRBJ1-1
CASSPRTYPVVEAFF
>.|TRBV10-3|TRBJ2-3
CAIGQGTDTQYF
>.|TRBV11-2|TRBJ1-1
CASSLSNGEWPAEAFF
>TRBD1|TRBV6-5|TRBJ2-7
CASSYDRGHEQYF
>TRBD1|TRBV12-5|TRBJ2-7
CASGPPDRGAHEQYF
>.|TRBV6-2/TRBV6-3|TRBJ1-1
CASSSAGSKAFF
>.|TRBV6-5|TRBJ1-4
CASRAGIPIEKLFF
>TRBD2|TRBV6-1|TRBJ2-3
CASSGTSGRVPYADTQYF
>.|TRBV5-1|TRBJ2-5
CASSLQGLSQETQYF
>TRBD2|TRBV10-3|TRBJ2-3
CAISESLAGVGDTQYF
>TRBD2|TRBV11-2|TRBJ2-2
CASSVTSGSTGELFF
>TRBD1|TRBV7-3|TRBJ2-1
CASSRDRDNEQFF
>.|TRBV6-4|TRBJ2-5
CASSVRALETQYF
>.|TRBV7-2|TRBJ2-5
CASSFLSETQYF
>TRBD2|TRBV6-5|TRBJ2-1
CASSPGLEGYNEQFF
>TRBD1|TRBV30|TRBJ2-3
CAWRTGGRGDTQYF
>TRBD2|TRBV11-2|TRBJ2-7
CASSLVGGGRAYEQYF
>TRBD2|TRBV19|TRBJ2-1
CASSIGLAGTSYNEQFF
>.|TRBV28|TRBJ2-7
CASSLIYEQYF
>TRBD2|TRBV11-2|TRBJ2-3
CASSLAPSGRALDTQYF
>.|TRBV30|TRBJ1-3
CAWSVRSTNSGNTIYF
>TRBD1|TRBV7-2|TRBJ2-7
CASSPRGYRTGDYEQYF
>.|TRBV27|TRBJ2-7
CASSLASPSYEQYF
>TRBD2|TRBV5-6|TRBJ2-7
CASSWGLAGWEQYF
>.|TRBV3-1/TRBV3-2|TRBJ1-4
CASSQATTNEKLFF
>TRBD1|TRBV7-8|TRBJ1-3
CASSARTGPGQGNTIYF
>.|TRBV28|TRBJ1-1
CASSSATRGEAFF
>.|TRBV10-3|TRBJ1-6
CAIRGTFDSPLHF
>.|TRBV19|TRBJ1-4
CASSLYEEKLFF
>TRBD1|TRBV29-1|TRBJ1-3
CSARQGVNSGNTIYF
>TRBD1|TRBV7-9|TRBJ2-3
CASSLGQGADTQYF
>TRBD1|TRBV30|TRBJ1-2
CAWTRTGGGYTF
>.|TRBV6-5|TRBJ2-5
CASSNPKGGTETQYF
>.|TRBV19|TRBJ1-2
CASSIDGAGSYGYTF
>.|TRBV18|TRBJ1-4
CASSPFGTKNEKLFF
>.|TRBV18|TRBJ1-5
CASSLGNQPQHF
>.|TRBV29-1|TRBJ1-1
CSASRSMNTEAFF
>.|TRBV19|TRBJ1-1
CASSPGTPLIEAFF
>TRBD1|TRBV7-9|TRBJ1-4
CASSSRQGGEKLFF
>.|TRBV6-5|TRBJ1-1
CASSYGAEGTEAFF
>TRBD2|TRBV3-1/TRBV3-2|TRBJ2-7
CASSQDPAGAGEQYF
>.|TRBV3-1/TRBV3-2|TRBJ2-3
CASSHWFDTQYF
>.|TRBV15|TRBJ1-4
CATSRDRGGEKLFF
>.|TRBV30|TRBJ2-6
CAWSGYTTPLSGANVLTF
>.|TRBV28|TRBJ2-5
CASSLSGAETQYF
>TRBD1|TRBV4-2|TRBJ2-1
CASSQTGDRGSSSYNEQFF
>TRBD1|TRBV7-9|TRBJ1-5
CASSLGDRGQPQHF
>.|TRBV29-1|TRBJ2-7
CSVKQDNSYEQYF
>.|TRBV11-2|TRBJ2-1
CASSLDKNGGSYNEQFF
>.|TRBV7-3|TRBJ1-6
CASSLEPNSPLHF
>.|TRBV9|TRBJ1-1
CASSARGSPEAFF